A single sample gave rise to the 18 T cell receptor beta chains below, sequenced in a study of cytomegalovirus exposure and HLA in healthy donors. It was with 60 Vbeta and 13 Jbeta primers that the PCR ran. Assay used: immunoSEQ multiplex PCR; TCRdb lists only in-frame clones, some missing. The table lists approximately 90,000 clones, 77% of them singletons, with 3.7% in the top ten. Material for sequencing was PBMCs. All receptors come from a young man in good health and CMV-seronegative.

The J gene is TRBJ2-4, the V gene TRBV30; D unclear. Trimming took 4 bases from V and 6 from J, leaving 10 bases between them. The CDR3 has 12 amino acids. Germline CDR1 GTSNPN, CDR2 SVGIG (reference sequence). CDR3 residues: CAWNSNGNIQYF. The CDR3 DNA reads TGTGCCTGGAACTCCAATGGAAACATTCAGTACTTC.

The chain is built from TRBV7-2 and TRBJ1-2; 9 nucleotides line up with TRBD1. Trimming took 1 base from V and 6 from J; bases not matched to a gene: 6. There are 15 residues in the CDR3. Germline CDR1 is SGHTA and CDR2 is FQGNSA. CDR3 nucleotides: TGTGCCAGCAGCTTAGTAGGACAGGGGAGGGATGGCTACACCTTC. Protein product: CASSLVGQGRDGYTF.

The gene calls are TRBV7-9 and TRBJ2-1; 9 bases match TRBD2. The V segment lost 6 bases and the J segment 7 bases; nucleotides outside the gene matches: 10. The germline CDR1 and CDR2 sequences are SEHNR and FQNEAQ (reference sequence). The CDR3 consists of 15 residues. Here the CDR3 DNA reads TGTGCCAGCAGTCATAGCGGGAGAAGAAAGAATGAGCAGTTCTTC. This codes for CASSHSGRRKNEQFF.

This clone was seen a single time. The rearrangement joins TRBV7-8 to TRBJ1-5, with 10 bases matching TRBD1. Losses at the gene ends were 5 bases for V and 4 bases for J; bases not matched to a gene: 2. CDR3 length: 14 residues. Germline V lookup: CDR1 SGHVS, CDR2 FQNEAQ. The DNA for the CDR3 is TGTGCCAGCAGCCCGGGACAGGGGAATCAGCCCCAGCATTTT. Amino acids: CASSPGQGNQPQHF.

The chain employs TRBV6-5 and TRBJ1-5; D is perhaps TRBD1 (6 bases). This CDR3 spans 13 amino acids. V lost 6 bases and J lost 4, with 10 bases in between. From germline, CDR1 is MNHEY and CDR2 SVGAGI. The CDR3 nucleotides read TGTGCCAGCAGACGGGACACGAATCAGCCCCAGCATTTT. This translates into CASRRDTNQPQHF.

Notes on this clone: Other DNA sequences in the sample encode the same CDR3. The chain joins TRBV4-1 to TRBJ2-7; TRBD2 aligns across 8 bases. CDR3 length: 16 residues. Germline trimming cut 3 bases from V and 1 base from J; bases unmatched to any gene: 8. Germline CDR1 MGHRA, CDR2 YSYEKL. CDR3 in DNA: TGCGCCAGCAGCCAGGACTGGCCGGGGGGGTCCTACGAGCAGTACTTC. Residues: CASSQDWPGGSYEQYF.

This clone has only one observation. Distinct nucleotide sequences in the sample also encode this CDR3. The chain combines TRBV11-2 with TRBJ2-3, with 11 bases lining up with TRBD2. Trimming at V came to 4 bases and at J to 6 bases, leaving 6 bases not matched to a gene. Per germline, CDR1 SGHAT and CDR2 FQNNGV. The CDR3 loop spans 15 amino acids. CDR3 bases: TGTGCCAGCAGCTCAGGTAGCGGGGGGGCGGATACGCAGTATTTT. Translating gives CASSSGSGGADTQYF.

The chain joins TRBV28 to TRBJ2-7; 11 positions agree with TRBD2. The CDR3 runs 14 residues. Germline loops: CDR1 MDHEN, CDR2 SYDVKM. V lost 3 bases, J lost 7 bases, and 5 bases stayed unmatched. CDR3 sequence reads: CASSFSGRGGEQYF. The CDR3 nucleotides read TGTGCCAGCAGTTTTAGCGGGAGGGGAGGAGAGCAGTACTTC.

The J gene is TRBJ2-7, the V gene TRBV7-9; 12 bases agree with TRBD1. CDR3 size: 18 residues. Germline V gene data show CDR1 as SEHNR and CDR2 as FQNEAQ (reference sequence). V gave up 2 bases and J gave up 5 bases; unmatched junction bases: 13. CDR3 coding DNA: TGTGCCAGCAGCTTATGGGGGACAGGGGGCGCCGTTTTGGACGAGCAGTACTTC. The encoded protein is CASSLWGTGGAVLDEQYF.

The V and J genes are TRBV6-1 and TRBJ1-1; TRBD1 might be the D (5 bases). The CDR3 loop spans 13 amino acids. The V end lost 6 bases, the J end lost 4 bases, and 12 bases lay between the germline ends. Germline assignment: CDR1 MNHNS and CDR2 SASEGT. This chain's CDR3 is CASRRQSITEAFF. The CDR3 region has the DNA TGTGCCAGCAGAAGACAGTCTATCACTGAAGCTTTCTTT.

The genes are TRBV10-3 and TRBJ2-1; unclear D gene. Trimming pared 4 bases from V and 5 bases from J, leaving 6 bases between. The CDR3 has 12 residues. From germline, CDR1 is ENHRY and CDR2 SYGVKD. Here the CDR3 reads CAISANNNEQFF. CDR3 nucleotide sequence: TGTGCCATCAGTGCGAACAACAATGAGCAGTTCTTC.

The chain employs TRBV7-8 and TRBJ2-6, with D uncertain. Germline loops: CDR1 SGHVS, CDR2 FQNEAQ. Trimming took 5 bases from V and 0 from J, leaving 8 bases between them. The length of the CDR3 is 15 residues. CDR3 DNA sequence: TGTGCCAGCAGCCCAGGATACTCTGGGGCCAACGTCCTGACTTTC. Translated, it gives CASSPGYSGANVLTF.

The J gene is TRBJ2-5, the V gene TRBV7-9; 7 bases match TRBD1. CDR1 SEHNR and CDR2 FQNEAQ come from the germline V gene (reference sequence). V shed 5 bases, J shed 7 bases, and the junction held 13 bases outside the gene matches. The CDR3 has 15 amino acids. The CDR3 DNA sequence: TGTGCCAGCAGCAACGACCGGGACAGAGATCGGACCCAGTACTTC. As protein: CASSNDRDRDRTQYF. The full variable domain, in which reference TRBV7-9 and TRBJ2-5 provide the parts outside the CDR3, is DTGVSQNPRHKITKRGQNVTFRCDPISEHNRLYWYRQTLGQGPEFLTYFQNEAQLEKSRLLSDRFSAERPKGSFSTLEIQRTEQGDSAMYLCASSNDRDRDRTQYFGPGTRLLVL.

This chain uses TRBV6-5 with TRBJ2-3; tentative D call: TRBD2 (6 bases). The CDR3 totals 15 residues. CDR1 is MNHEY, CDR2 SVGAGI, per germline. Trimming cost V 6 bases and J 3 bases, with 16 bases left between them. CDR3 region: CASRVVSGPTDTQYF. CDR3 coding DNA: TGTGCCAGCAGGGTGGTAAGCGGGCCAACAGATACGCAGTATTTT.

The table lists this clone with a count of one. The V and J genes are TRBV5-1 and TRBJ1-2; D might be TRBD1 (5 bases). Germline assignment: CDR1 SGHRS and CDR2 YFSETQ. Trimming removed 0 bases from V and 4 bases from J, with 16 bases in between. This CDR3 is built from 16 residues. The CDR3 protein is CASSLAATSGGYGYTF. In DNA form, the CDR3 reads TGCGCCAGCAGCTTGGCCGCAACTTCGGGGGGCTATGGCTACACCTTC.

The chain recombines TRBV10-3 with TRBJ2-2, with TRBD1 matching 9 bases. This CDR3 is built from 17 residues. After removal of 2 bases from V and 1 base from J, the junction contained 5 bases not matched to a gene. Germline V lookup: CDR1 ENHRY, CDR2 SYGVKD. The chain's CDR3 is CAISETGGAGNTGELFF. The CDR3 DNA sequence: TGTGCCATCAGTGAGACAGGGGGCGCGGGGAACACCGGGGAGCTGTTTTTT.

The rearrangement links TRBV10-1 to TRBJ1-2; TRBD1 is a possible D gene (5 bases). V gave up 0 bases and J gave up 4 bases, with 6 bases separating them. CDR1 WNHNN and CDR2 SYGVQD come from the germline V gene (reference sequence). This CDR3 region has 13 residues. CDR3 protein: CASSESQAYGYTF. In DNA, the CDR3 is TGCGCCAGCAGTGAGTCACAGGCCTATGGCTACACCTTC.

The chain is built from TRBV7-9 and TRBJ1-1; 8 bases map to TRBD1. After removal of 5 bases from V and 7 bases from J, the junction contained 12 bases not matched to a gene. In germline, CDR1 is SEHNR, CDR2 FQNEAQ (reference sequence). This CDR3 spans 15 amino acids. This chain's CDR3 is CASSQGPGQVDEAFF. Written as DNA, the CDR3 is TGTGCCAGCAGCCAGGGGCCGGGACAGGTAGATGAAGCTTTCTTT.